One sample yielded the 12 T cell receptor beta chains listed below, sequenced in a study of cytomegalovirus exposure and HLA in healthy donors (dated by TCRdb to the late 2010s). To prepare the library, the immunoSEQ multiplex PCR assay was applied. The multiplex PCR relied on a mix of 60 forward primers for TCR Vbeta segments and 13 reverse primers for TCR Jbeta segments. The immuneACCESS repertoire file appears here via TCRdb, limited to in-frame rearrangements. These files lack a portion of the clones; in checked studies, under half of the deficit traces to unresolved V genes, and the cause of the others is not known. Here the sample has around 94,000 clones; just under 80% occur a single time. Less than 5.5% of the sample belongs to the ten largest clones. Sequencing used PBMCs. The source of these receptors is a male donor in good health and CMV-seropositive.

The CDR3 loop reads CASSLFINGGNEQFF. Written as DNA, the CDR3 is TGTGCCAGCAGTTTATTTATTAACGGAGGGAATGAGCAGTTCTTC. This sequence joins TRBV27 and TRBJ2-1; D is perhaps TRBD2 (6 bases). The V and J ends lost 1 base and 7 bases respectively, with 14 bases between them. The germline gives CDR1 MNHEY, CDR2 SMNVEV (reference sequence). CDR3 length: 15 amino acids.

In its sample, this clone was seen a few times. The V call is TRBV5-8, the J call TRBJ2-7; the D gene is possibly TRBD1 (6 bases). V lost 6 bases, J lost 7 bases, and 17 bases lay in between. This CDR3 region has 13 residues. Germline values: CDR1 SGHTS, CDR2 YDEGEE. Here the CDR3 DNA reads TGTGCCAGCACCCCACAGGGTTTGGGGGAGCAGTACTTC. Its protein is CASTPQGLGEQYF. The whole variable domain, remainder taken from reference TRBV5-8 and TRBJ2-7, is EAGVTQSPTHLIKTRGQQATLRCSPISGHTSVYWYQQALGLGLQFLLWYDEGEERNRGNFPPRFSGRQFPNYSSELNVNALELEDSALYLCASTPQGLGEQYFGPGTRLTVT.

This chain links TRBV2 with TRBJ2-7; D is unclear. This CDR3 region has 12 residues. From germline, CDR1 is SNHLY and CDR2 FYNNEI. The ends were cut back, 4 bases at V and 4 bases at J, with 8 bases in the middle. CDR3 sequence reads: CASSVVSYEQYF. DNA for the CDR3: TGTGCCAGCAGTGTAGTTTCATACGAGCAGTACTTC. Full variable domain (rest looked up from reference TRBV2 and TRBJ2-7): EPEVTQTPSHQVTQMGQEVILRCVPISNHLYFYWYRQILGQKVEFLVSFYNNEISEKSEIFDDQFSVERPDGSNFTLKIRSTKLEDSAMYFCASSVVSYEQYFGPGTRLTVT.

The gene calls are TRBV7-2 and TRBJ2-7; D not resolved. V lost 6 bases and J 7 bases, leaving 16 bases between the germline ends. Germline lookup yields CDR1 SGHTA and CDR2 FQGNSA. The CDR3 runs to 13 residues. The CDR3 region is CASSFSFDGEQYF. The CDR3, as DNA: TGTGCCAGCAGTTTTAGCTTTGATGGGGAGCAGTACTTC.

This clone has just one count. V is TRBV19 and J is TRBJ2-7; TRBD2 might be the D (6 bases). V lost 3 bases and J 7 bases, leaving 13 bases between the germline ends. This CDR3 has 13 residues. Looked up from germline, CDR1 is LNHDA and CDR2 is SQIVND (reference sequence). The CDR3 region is CASSIGGMGEQYF. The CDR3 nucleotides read TGTGCCAGTAGTATCGGAGGGATGGGGGAGCAGTACTTC.

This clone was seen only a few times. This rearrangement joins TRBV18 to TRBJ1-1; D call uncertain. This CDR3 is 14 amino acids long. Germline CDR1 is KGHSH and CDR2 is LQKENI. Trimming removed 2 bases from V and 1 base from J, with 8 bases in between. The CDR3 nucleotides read TGTGCCAGCTCACCAGGTTCAGGGAACACTGAAGCTTTCTTT. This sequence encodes CASSPGSGNTEAFF. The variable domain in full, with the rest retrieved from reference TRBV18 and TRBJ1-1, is NAGVMQNPRHLVRRRGQEARLRCSPMKGHSHVYWYRQLPEEGLKFMVYLQKENIIDESGMPKERFSAEFPKEGPSILRIQQVVRGDSAAYFCASSPGSGNTEAFFGQGTRLTVV.

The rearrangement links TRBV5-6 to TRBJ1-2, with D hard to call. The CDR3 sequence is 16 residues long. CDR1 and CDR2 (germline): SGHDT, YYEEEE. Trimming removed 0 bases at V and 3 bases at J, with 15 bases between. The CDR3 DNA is TGTGCCAGCAGCTTGGATGATGTGGTTCTAGACTATGGCTACACCTTC. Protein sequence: CASSLDDVVLDYGYTF.

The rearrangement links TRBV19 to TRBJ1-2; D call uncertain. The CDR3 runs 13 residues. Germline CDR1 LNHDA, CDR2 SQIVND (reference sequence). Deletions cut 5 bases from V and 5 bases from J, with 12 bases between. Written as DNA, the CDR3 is TGTGCCAGTAGTCAGCCCCCGGGGTATGGCTACACCTTC. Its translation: CASSQPPGYGYTF.

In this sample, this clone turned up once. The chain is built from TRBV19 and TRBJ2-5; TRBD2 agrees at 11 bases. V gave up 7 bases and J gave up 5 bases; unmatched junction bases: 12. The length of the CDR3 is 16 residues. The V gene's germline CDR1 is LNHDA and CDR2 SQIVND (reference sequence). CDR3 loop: CASTDRSGGARETQYF. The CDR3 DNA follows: TGTGCCAGTACTGATCGTAGCGGGGGGGCCAGGGAGACCCAGTACTTC.

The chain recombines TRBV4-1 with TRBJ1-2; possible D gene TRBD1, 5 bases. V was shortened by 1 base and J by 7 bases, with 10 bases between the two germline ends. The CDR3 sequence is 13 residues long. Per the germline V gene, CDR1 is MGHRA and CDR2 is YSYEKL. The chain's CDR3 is CASSQGGLGGYTF. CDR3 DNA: TGCGCCAGCAGCCAAGGGGGCCTCGGTGGCTACACCTTC.

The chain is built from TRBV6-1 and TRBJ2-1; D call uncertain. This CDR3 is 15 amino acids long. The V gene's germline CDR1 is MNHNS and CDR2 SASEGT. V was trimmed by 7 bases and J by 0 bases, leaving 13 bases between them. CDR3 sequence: CASTKTESSYNEQFF. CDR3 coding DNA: TGTGCCAGCACTAAAACGGAGAGCTCCTACAATGAGCAGTTCTTC.

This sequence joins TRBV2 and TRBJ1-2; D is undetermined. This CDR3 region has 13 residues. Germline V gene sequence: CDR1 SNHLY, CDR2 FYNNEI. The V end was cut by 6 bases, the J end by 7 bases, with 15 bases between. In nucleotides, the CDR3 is TGTGCCAGCAGGGAGACGGTTGGCTCTGGCTACACCTTC. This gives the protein CASRETVGSGYTF.